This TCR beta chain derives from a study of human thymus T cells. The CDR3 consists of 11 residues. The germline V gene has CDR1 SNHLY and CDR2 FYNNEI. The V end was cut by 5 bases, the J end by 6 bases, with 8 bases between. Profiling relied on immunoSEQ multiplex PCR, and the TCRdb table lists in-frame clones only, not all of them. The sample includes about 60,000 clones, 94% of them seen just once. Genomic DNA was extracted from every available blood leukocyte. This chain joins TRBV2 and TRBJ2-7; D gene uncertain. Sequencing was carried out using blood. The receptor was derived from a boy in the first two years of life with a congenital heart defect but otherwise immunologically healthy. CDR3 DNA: TGTGCCAGCAGTTTCAGACCCGAGCAGTACTTC. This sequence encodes CASSFRPEQYF.